This T cell receptor beta chain comes out of a study of control samples from healthy donors and cancer patients (dated by TCRdb to 2018 to 2021). V and J lose 0 bases and 4 bases, and a span of 12 bases separates them. The CDR3 numbers 15 residues from cysteine through phenylalanine. The sequence is cut down to CDR3 DNA, 45 bases in frame from base 1. CDR1 MNHEY and CDR2 SMNVEV are derived from the germline V gene (reference sequence). Library prep was done by the immunoSEQ multiplex PCR assay. As stored in TCRdb, this immuneACCESS dataset retains in-frame rearrangements with V and J assigned. A fraction of the clones does not appear; measured against another copy, unresolved V genes explain less than half of the discrepancy, and the remainder lacks a known reason. The sample has about 100,000 clones on record, roughly 90% of them singletons. About 18% of the sample is in the top ten clones. A word on this clone: What this receptor recognizes is not known. No much larger clonotype is one base removed from it; base qualities were not supplied.

The V and J genes are TRBV27 and TRBJ1-2; possibly the D gene is TRBD1, per 6 matching bases. What was sequenced was blood. This sequence originates from a woman between 45 and 65 years old in good health. This receptor has the CDR3 CASSLSQGGTYGYTF. The DNA reads TGTGCCAGCAGTTTATCACAGGGAGGTACCTATGGCTACACCTTC.